The 20 T cell receptor beta chains given below trace back to one sample, sequenced in a study of T cells expressing NK-cell markers. TCRdb reprocessed the 5' RACE reads and keeps a single row for each CDR3 protein, giving no DNA. The sample includes approximately 150,000 distinct CDR3 sequences. Sequenced material: blood T cells: a sorted CD56 or NKG2C T cell subset, CD4+ or CD8+ T cells, or bulk PBMC T cells (not recorded which). The receptors were sampled from a man aged 18 to 29 in good health.

The V and J genes are TRBV12-3 or TRBV12-4 and TRBJ2-3; TCRdb calls TRBD2, which cannot be checked without DNA. The CDR3 sequence is 15 residues long. The CDR3 here is CASSGAGGTTDTQYF.

This sequence joins TRBV4-1 and TRBJ2-7; the TRBD2 assignment by TCRdb is unverifiable without DNA. CDR3 size: 14 residues. Germline CDR1 is MGHRA and CDR2 is YSYEKL. The CDR3 sequence is CASSPLAGTAEQYF.

CDR3 residues: CASIQREGYNEQFF. The chain is built from TRBV28 and TRBJ2-1; TCRdb outputs TRBD2, but without DNA this stays unchecked. The CDR3 spans 14 residues. From germline, CDR1 is MDHEN and CDR2 SYDVKM.

This chain's CDR3 is CASTESGTSSYNEQFF. The V call is TRBV5-4, the J call TRBJ2-1; TCRdb names TRBD2, which stays unverified in the absence of DNA. Germline values: CDR1 SGHNT, CDR2 YYREEE (reference sequence). This CDR3 contains 16 residues.

This rearrangement joins TRBV28 to TRBJ2-5. Germline values: CDR1 MDHEN, CDR2 SYDVKM. CDR3 size: 15 residues. The CDR3 loop is CASSFRAKGDQTQYF. The variable domain in full, with the rest retrieved from reference TRBV28 and TRBJ2-5, is DVKVTQSSRYLVKRTGEKVFLECVQDMDHENMFWYRQDPGLGLRLIYFSYDVKMKEKGDIPEGYSVSREKKERFSLILESASTNQTSMYLCASSFRAKGDQTQYFGPGTRLLVL.

The chain recombines TRBV4-1 with TRBJ2-1; the TCRdb D gene call, TRBD2, has no DNA to confirm it. This CDR3 is built from 16 residues. The germline V gene encodes CDR1 MGHRA and CDR2 YSYEKL. CDR3: CASSAILAGGPNEQFF.

This chain links TRBV7-9 with TRBJ2-3; TCRdb indicates TRBD2, and absent DNA this call remains unverified. This CDR3 spans 15 amino acids. Germline-derived CDR1 and CDR2 are SEHNR and FQNEAQ (reference sequence). The CDR3 sequence: CASSLVSSGSWAQYF.

The V and J genes are TRBV2 and TRBJ2-3. The CDR3 loop spans 16 amino acids. The germline gives CDR1 SNHLY, CDR2 FYNNEI. The CDR3 protein is CASSRRVSASTDTQYF.

The chain uses TRBV3-1 and TRBJ2-7. The CDR3 sequence is 14 residues long. The germline V gene has CDR1 LGHDT and CDR2 YNNKEL (reference sequence). CDR3 region: CASSPLFGVYEQYF.

The genes are TRBV5-4 and TRBJ2-7. The CDR3 has 12 amino acids. In germline, CDR1 is SGHNT, CDR2 YYREEE (reference sequence). CDR3 sequence: CASSLGWGEQYF.

This chain joins TRBV20-1 and TRBJ1-1; TCRdb outputs TRBD1, but without DNA this stays unchecked. The CDR3 is made up of 14 amino acids. The germline gives CDR1 DFQATT, CDR2 SNEGSKA (reference sequence). This chain's CDR3 is CSARLRQGIFEAFF.

The rearrangement links TRBV7-9 to TRBJ1-4; TCRdb's assignment of TRBD1 cannot be checked, as there is no DNA. CDR3 length: 15 residues. Germline CDR1 SEHNR, CDR2 FQNEAQ (reference sequence). The CDR3 loop is CASSRMDRPIEKLFF.

The V gene is TRBV3-1, the J gene TRBJ2-1; the TRBD2 assignment by TCRdb is unverifiable without DNA. CDR1 and CDR2 from the germline V gene are LGHDT and YNNKEL (reference sequence). This CDR3 has 19 residues. CDR3 sequence: CASSQDHRGGLSPNNEQFF.

The chain employs TRBV7-3 and TRBJ1-1; as DNA is missing, the TRBD1 call by TCRdb cannot be tested. The CDR3 runs 13 residues. Per the germline V gene, CDR1 is SGHTA and CDR2 is FQGTGA. CDR3 in amino acids: CASSLMGGAEAFF. The whole variable domain, filled in from reference TRBV7-3 and TRBJ1-1, reads GAGVSQTPSNKVTEKGKYVELRCDPISGHTALYWYRQSLGQGPEFLIYFQGTGAADDSGLPNDRFFAVRPEGSVSTLKIQRTERGDSAVYLCASSLMGGAEAFFGQGTRLTVV.

V gene TRBV29-1 combines with J gene TRBJ1-1; TCRdb outputs TRBD1, but without DNA this stays unchecked. Germline V gene lookup returns CDR1 SQVTM and CDR2 ANQGSEA. The CDR3 spans 12 residues. CDR3 in amino acids: CSARTGVGEAFF.

The chain couples TRBV12-3 or TRBV12-4 to TRBJ2-1; TCRdb's D call, TRBD2, is unchecked because there is no DNA. The CDR3 is made up of 16 amino acids. CDR3 protein: CASSHGLAGGLNEQFF.

V usage is TRBV9 and J usage is TRBJ2-1. This CDR3 has 15 amino acids. CDR1 is SGDLS and CDR2 is YYNGEE in the germline V gene. The CDR3 loop is CASSVTIGDGNEQFF.

The V gene is TRBV4-2, the J gene TRBJ2-1; TCRdb returns TRBD1, unconfirmable since there is no DNA. The CDR3 runs to 15 residues. Germline CDR1 LGHNA, CDR2 YNFKEQ. This CDR3 reads CASSQVDRGHNEQFF.

The chain is built from TRBV29-1 and TRBJ2-3. CDR3 length equals 15 residues. The germline V gene has CDR1 SQVTM and CDR2 ANQGSEA. The CDR3 protein is CSVEVSGGTTDTQYF.

The chain has TRBV29-1 and TRBJ2-2; as DNA is missing, the TRBD2 call by TCRdb cannot be tested. Germline CDR1 reads SQVTM; CDR2 reads ANQGSEA. The CDR3 extends over 21 amino acids. The CDR3 sequence: CSAKREGTSGSKPLNTGELFF.